This T cell receptor (beta chain) emerged from a study of T cell repertoires in cytomegalovirus infection. Turning to the study itself: The public TCR beta signatures pointed to both CMV infection and matching HLA type.

This clonotype was observed a few times. The antigen is not known. Study-wide findings and caveats: Cumulative frequency of public TCR beta families picked out carriers of CMV plus the relevant HLA. Ex vivo, HLA-C-restricted CMV-specific TCR beta clonotypes prevailed over the rest of the response.

Using its own MiXCR run on the reads, TCRdb lists one record per CDR3 protein. The table records 250,000 or so distinct CDR3 sequences, over 15% of them present only once. This CDR3 is 13 amino acids long. The ends were cut back, 8 bases at V and 1 base at J, with 9 bases in the middle. The germline CDR1 and CDR2 sequences are SNHLY and FYNNEI. Sequenced input: CD8+ T cells from PBMCs. J is TRBJ2-1 and V is TRBV2; D assignment may be TRBD1 or TRBD2 (6 bases each). This receptor was taken from a human donor in good health (CMV status not recorded). Some clones in this sample may be carry-over from other donors' samples. The CDR3 nucleotides are TGTGCCAGCGGGGGGCAATCCTACAATGAGCAGTTCTTC. Its translation is CASGGQSYNEQFF.